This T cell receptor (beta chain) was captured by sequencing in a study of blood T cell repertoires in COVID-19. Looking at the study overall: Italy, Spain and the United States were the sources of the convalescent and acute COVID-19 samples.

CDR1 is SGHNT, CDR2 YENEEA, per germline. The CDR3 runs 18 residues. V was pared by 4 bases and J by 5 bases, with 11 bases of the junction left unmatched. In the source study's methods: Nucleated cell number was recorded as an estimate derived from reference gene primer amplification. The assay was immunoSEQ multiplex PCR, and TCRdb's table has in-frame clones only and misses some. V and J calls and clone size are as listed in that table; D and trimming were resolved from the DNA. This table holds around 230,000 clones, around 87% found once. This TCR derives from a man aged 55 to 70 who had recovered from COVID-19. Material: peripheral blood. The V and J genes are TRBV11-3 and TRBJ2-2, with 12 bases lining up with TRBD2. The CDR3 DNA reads TGTGCCAGCAGCTCTCACATTCTAGCGGGGGGGCGTACCGGGGAGCTGTTTTTT. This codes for CASSSHILAGGRTGELFF.